The rows below give T cell receptor beta chains drawn from one sample of a study of shared clonotypes between healthy human individuals. The repertoire was sequenced with immunoSEQ multiplex PCR; TCRdb's copy has only in-frame clones and lacks some. This table has some 2,400,000 clones, approximately 94% appearing once. What was sequenced was naive CD4+ T cells sorted from blood. Receptor source: a man aged 18 to 29 in good health. The CDR3 runs from the conserved cysteine through the conserved F or W. D genes are given only for firm matches. Expanded clones get a size class; other rows say once, few or many, or leave the size out.

>TRBD1|TRBV18|-|15|TRBJ1-1
TGTGCCAGCTCACCGCGGACAGGACAGAACACTGAAGCTTTCTTT
CASSPRTGQNTEAFF
>-|TRBV30|few|14|TRBJ2-2
TGTGCCTGGAGTGTTAGGACGTACACCGGGGAGCTGTTTTTT
CAWSVRTYTGELFF
>TRBD1|TRBV5-1|-|16|TRBJ2-2
TGCGCCAGCAGGCCGGGACAGGGTGCGAACACCGGGGAGCTGTTTTTT
CASRPGQGANTGELFF
>TRBD1|TRBV28|-|12|TRBJ1-2
TGTGCCAGCAGTCGGACAGGGGTAGGCTACACCTTC
CASSRTGVGYTF
>-|TRBV9|-|16|TRBJ2-2
TGTGCCAGCAGCGTAGCGGCGGGCGAAAACACCGGGGAGCTGTTTTTT
CASSVAAGENTGELFF
>-|TRBV28|once|14|TRBJ2-7
TGTGCCAGCAGTTTAAGGGGGAACTCCTACGAGCAGTACTTC
CASSLRGNSYEQYF
>-|TRBV6-1|-|12|TRBJ2-7
TGTGCCAGCAGACCGGGCCAGTACGAGCAGTACTTC
CASRPGQYEQYF
>-|TRBV6-5|-|14|TRBJ1-1
TGTGCCAGCAGCAGGGGACGGATGAACACTGAAGCTTTCTTT
CASSRGRMNTEAFF
>-|TRBV5-1|-|15|TRBJ2-2
TGCGCCAGCAGCCCTGGGGGAGGAGACACCGGGGAGCTGTTTTTT
CASSPGGGDTGELFF
>TRBD1|TRBV19|-|15|TRBJ2-5
TGTGCCAGTAGTACCCTGGACAGGGACCAAGAGACCCAGTACTTC
CASSTLDRDQETQYF
>-|TRBV30|-|12|TRBJ1-6
TGTGCCTGGACATCTAGGGATTCACCCCTCCACTTT
CAWTSRDSPLHF
>TRBD1|TRBV2|-|12|TRBJ1-2
TGTGCCAGCAGTGGACAGGGCTATGGCTACACCTTC
CASSGQGYGYTF
>TRBD2|TRBV10-3|-|15|TRBJ2-3
TGTGCCATCAGTGAGCGGACTAGCGGGACAGATACGCAGTATTTT
CAISERTSGTDTQYF
>-|TRBV5-6|-|15|TRBJ2-3
TGTGCCAGCAGCTTGGATGGGCCGGGCACAGATACGCAGTATTTT
CASSLDGPGTDTQYF
>-|TRBV7-9|-|16|TRBJ2-6
TGTGCCAGCAGCCTTATTGTAACCTCTGGGGCCAACGTCCTGACTTTC
CASSLIVTSGANVLTF
>-|TRBV9|-|18|TRBJ1-5
TGTGCCAGCAGCGTAGAGGGGACATCGGAGGATAGCAATCAGCCCCAGCATTTT
CASSVEGTSEDSNQPQHF
>-|TRBV29-1|-|13|TRBJ2-7
TGCAGCGTTGAGTCCGACAGAAACTACGAGCAGTACTTC
CSVESDRNYEQYF